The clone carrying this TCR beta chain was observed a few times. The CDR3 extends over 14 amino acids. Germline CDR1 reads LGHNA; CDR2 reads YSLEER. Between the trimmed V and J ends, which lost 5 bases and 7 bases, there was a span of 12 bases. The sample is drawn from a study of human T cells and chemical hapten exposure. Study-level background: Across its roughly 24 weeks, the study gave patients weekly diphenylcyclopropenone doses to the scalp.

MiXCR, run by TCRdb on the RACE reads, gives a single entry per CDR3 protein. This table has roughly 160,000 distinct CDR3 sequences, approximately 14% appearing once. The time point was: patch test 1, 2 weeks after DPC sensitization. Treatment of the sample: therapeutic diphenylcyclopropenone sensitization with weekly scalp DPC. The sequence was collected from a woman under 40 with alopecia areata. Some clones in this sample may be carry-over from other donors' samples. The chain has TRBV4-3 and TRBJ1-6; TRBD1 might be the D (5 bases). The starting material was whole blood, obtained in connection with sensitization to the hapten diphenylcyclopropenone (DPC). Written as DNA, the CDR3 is TGCGCCAGCAGCTTCGACAGTTCCAATTCACCCCTCCACTTT. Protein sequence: CASSFDSSNSPLHF.